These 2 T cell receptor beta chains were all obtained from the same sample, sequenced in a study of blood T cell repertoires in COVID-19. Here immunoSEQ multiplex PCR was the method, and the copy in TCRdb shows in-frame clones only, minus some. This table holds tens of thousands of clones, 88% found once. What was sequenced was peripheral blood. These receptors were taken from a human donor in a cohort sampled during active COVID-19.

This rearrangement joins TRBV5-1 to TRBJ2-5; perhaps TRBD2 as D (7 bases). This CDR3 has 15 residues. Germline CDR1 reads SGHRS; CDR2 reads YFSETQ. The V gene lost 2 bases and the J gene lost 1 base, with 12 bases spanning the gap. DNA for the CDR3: TGCGCCAGCAGCTTTGGGGGGGCGGGCCAAGAGACCCAGTACTTC. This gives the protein CASSFGGAGQETQYF. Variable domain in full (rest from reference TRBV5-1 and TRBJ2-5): KAGVTQTPRYLIKTRGQQVTLSCSPISGHRSVSWYQQTPGQGLQFLFEYFSETQRNKGNFPGRFSGRQFSNSRSEMNVSTLELGDSALYLCASSFGGAGQETQYFGPGTRLLVL.

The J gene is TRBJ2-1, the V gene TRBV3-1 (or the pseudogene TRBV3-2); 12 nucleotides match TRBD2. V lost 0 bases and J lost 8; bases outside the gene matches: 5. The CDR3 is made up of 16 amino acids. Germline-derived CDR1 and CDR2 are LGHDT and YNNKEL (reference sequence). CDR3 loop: CASSQESSGRVDEQFF. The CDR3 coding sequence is TGTGCCAGCAGCCAAGAGTCTAGCGGGAGGGTTGATGAGCAGTTCTTC.